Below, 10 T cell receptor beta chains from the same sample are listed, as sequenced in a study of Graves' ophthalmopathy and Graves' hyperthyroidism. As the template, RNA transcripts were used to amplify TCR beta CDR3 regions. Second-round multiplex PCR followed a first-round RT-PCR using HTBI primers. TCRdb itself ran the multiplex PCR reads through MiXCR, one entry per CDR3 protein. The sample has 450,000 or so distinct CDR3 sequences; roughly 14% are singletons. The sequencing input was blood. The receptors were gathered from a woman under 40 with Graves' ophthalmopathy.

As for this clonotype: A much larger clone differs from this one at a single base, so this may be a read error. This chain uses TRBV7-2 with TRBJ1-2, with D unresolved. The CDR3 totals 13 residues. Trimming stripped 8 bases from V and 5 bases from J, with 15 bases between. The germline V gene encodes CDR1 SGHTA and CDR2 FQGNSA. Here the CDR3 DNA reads TGTGCCAGCTGCCTTCGAGTTGTGTATGGCTACACCTTC. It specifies CASCLRVVYGYTF. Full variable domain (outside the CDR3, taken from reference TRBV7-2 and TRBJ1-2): GAGVSQSPSNKVTEKGKDVELRCDPISGHTALYWYRQSLGQGLEFLIYFQGNSAPDKSGLPSDRFSAERTGGSVSTLTIQRTQQEDSAVYLCASCLRVVYGYTFGSGTRLTVV.

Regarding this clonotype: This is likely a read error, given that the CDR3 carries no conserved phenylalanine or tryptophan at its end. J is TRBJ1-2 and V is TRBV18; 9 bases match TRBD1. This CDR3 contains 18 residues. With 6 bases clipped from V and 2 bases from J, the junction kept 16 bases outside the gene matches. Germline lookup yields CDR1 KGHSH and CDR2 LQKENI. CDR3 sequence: CASSHNPGQGLRNYGYTY. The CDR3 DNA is TGTGCCAGCTCTCACAACCCGGGACAGGGTTTACGCAACTATGGCTACACCTAC.

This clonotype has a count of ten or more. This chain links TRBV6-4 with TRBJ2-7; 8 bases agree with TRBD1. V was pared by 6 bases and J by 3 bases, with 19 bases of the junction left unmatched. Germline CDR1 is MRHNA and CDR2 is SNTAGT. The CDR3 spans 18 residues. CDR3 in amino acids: CASRTWAGGPSSHYEQYF. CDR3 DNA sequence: TGTGCCAGCAGGACGTGGGCAGGGGGCCCTTCCAGTCACTACGAGCAGTACTTC.

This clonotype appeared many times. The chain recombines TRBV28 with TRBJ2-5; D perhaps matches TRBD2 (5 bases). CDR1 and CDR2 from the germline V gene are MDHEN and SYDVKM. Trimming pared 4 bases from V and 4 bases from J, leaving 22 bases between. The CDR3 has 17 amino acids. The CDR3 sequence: CASSSPDRASIGETQYF. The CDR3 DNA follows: TGTGCCAGCAGTTCCCCCGATCGGGCTAGCATAGGAGAGACCCAGTACTTC.

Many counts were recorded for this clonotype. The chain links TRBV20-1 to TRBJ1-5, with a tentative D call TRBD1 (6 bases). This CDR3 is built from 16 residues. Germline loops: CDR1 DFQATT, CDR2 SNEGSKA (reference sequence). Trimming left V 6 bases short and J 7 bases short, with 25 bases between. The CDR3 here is CSALPLPGQIDQPQHF. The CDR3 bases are TGCAGTGCCCTACCCTTACCTGGACAGATCGACCAGCCCCAGCATTTT.

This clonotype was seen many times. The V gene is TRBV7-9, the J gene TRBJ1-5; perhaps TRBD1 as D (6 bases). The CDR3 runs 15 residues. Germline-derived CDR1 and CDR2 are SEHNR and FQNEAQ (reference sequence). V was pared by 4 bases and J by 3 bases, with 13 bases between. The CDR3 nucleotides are TGTGCCAGCAGCTCAACCCCAGGGGACAATCAGCCCCAGCATTTT. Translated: CASSSTPGDNQPQHF.

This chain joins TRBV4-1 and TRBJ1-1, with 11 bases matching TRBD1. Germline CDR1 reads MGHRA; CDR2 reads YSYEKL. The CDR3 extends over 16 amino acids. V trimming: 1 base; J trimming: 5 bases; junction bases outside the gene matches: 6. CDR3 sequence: CASSQGPGTGGTEAFF. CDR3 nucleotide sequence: TGCGCCAGCAGCCAAGGGCCCGGGACAGGGGGAACTGAAGCTTTCTTT.

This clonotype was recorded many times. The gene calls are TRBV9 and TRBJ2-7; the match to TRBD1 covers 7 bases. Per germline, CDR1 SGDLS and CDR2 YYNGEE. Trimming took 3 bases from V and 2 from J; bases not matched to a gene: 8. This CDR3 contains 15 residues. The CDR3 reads CASSATGTVAYEQYF. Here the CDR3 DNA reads TGTGCCAGCAGCGCGACCGGGACAGTTGCCTACGAGCAGTACTTC. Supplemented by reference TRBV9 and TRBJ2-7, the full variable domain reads DSGVTQTPKHLITATGQRVTLRCSPRSGDLSVYWYQQSLDQGLQFLIQYYNGEERAKGNILERFSAQQFPDLHSELNLSSLELGDSALYFCASSATGTVAYEQYFGPGTRLTVT.

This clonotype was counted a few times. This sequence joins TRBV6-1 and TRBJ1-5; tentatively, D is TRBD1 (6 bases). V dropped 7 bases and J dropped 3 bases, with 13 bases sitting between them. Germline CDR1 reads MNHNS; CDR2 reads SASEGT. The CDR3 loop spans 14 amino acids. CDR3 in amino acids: CASTRGGVNQPQHF. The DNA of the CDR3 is TGTGCCAGCACTAGGGGGGGGGTCAATCAGCCCCAGCATTTT.

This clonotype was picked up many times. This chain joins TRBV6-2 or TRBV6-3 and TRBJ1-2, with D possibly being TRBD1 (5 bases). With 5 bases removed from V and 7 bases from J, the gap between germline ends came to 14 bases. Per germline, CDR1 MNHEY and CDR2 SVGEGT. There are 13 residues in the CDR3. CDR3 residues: CASSPDSHSGYTF. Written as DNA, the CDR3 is TGTGCCAGCAGTCCTGACAGCCATAGTGGCTACACCTTC.